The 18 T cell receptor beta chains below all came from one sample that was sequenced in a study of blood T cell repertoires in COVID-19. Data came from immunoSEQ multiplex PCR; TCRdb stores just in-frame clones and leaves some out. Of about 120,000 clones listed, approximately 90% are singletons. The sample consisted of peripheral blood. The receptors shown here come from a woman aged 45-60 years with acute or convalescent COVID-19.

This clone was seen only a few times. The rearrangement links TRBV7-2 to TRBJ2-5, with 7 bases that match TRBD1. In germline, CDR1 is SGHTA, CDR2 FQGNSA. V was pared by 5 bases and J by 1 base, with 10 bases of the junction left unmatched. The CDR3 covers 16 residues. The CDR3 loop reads CASSLYRGGAQETQYF. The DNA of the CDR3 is TGTGCCAGCAGCCTGTACCGAGGGGGCGCCCAAGAGACCCAGTACTTC.

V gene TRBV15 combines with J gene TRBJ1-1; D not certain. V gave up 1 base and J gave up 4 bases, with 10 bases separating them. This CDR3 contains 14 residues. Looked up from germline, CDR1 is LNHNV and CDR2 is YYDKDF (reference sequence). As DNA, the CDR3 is TGTGCCACCAGCAGAGGAGGTGGATTCACTGAAGCTTTCTTT. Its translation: CATSRGGGFTEAFF. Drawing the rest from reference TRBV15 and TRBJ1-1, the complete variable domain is DAMVIQNPRYQVTQFGKPVTLSCSQTLNHNVMYWYQQKSSQAPKLLFHYYDKDFNNEADTPDNFQSRRPNTSFCFLDIRSPGLGDTAMYLCATSRGGGFTEAFFGQGTRLTVV.

The CDR3: CASSFGQPGELFF. CDR3 coding DNA: TGCGCCAGCAGCTTCGGACAACCCGGGGAGCTGTTTTTT. The chain uses TRBV5-1 and TRBJ2-2, with a weak D call TRBD1 (5 bases). CDR1 SGHRS and CDR2 YFSETQ come from the germline V gene. This CDR3 contains 13 residues. V was pared by 2 bases and J by 6 bases, with 8 bases between.

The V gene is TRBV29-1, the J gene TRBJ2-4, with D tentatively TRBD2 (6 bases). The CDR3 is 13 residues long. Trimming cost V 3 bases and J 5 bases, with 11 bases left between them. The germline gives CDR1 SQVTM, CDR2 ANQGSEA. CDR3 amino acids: CSVEEGLENIQYF. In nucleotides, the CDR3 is TGCAGCGTTGAGGAGGGGCTAGAAAACATTCAGTACTTC.

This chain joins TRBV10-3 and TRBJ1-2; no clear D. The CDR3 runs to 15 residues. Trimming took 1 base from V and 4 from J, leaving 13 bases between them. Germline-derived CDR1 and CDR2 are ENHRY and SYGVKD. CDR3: CAISELMVTSYGYTF. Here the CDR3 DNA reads TGTGCCATCAGTGAGTTAATGGTAACTAGCTATGGCTACACCTTC.

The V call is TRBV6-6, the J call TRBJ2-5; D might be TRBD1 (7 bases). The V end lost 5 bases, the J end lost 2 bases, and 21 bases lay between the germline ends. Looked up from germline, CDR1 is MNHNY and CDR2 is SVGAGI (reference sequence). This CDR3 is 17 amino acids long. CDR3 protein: CASSPPTRGTVQETQYF. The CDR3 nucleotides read TGTGCCAGCAGTCCACCCACACGGGGGACAGTGCAAGAGACCCAGTACTTC.

The CDR3 is CASSQEQGNYGYTF. CDR3 coding DNA: TGTGCCAGCAGCCAAGAACAGGGAAACTATGGCTACACCTTC. The V and J genes are TRBV14 and TRBJ1-2, with a possible D match to TRBD1 (6 bases). Germline V CDR1 and CDR2: SGHDN, FVKESK. This CDR3 has 14 residues. The V end was cut by 0 bases, the J end by 2 bases, with 7 bases between. Supplemented by reference TRBV14 and TRBJ1-2, the full variable domain reads EAGVTQFPSHSVIEKGQTVTLRCDPISGHDNLYWYRRVMGKEIKFLLHFVKESKQDESGMPNNRFLAERTGGTYSTLKVQPAELEDSGVYFCASSQEQGNYGYTFGSGTRLTVV.

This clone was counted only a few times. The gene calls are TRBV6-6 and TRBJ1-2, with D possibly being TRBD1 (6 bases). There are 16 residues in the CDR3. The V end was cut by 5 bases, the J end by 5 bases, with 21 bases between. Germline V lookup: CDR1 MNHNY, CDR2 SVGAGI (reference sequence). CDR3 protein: CASSLPQTGTPYGYTF. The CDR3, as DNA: TGTGCCAGCAGTCTTCCCCAGACCGGGACACCTTATGGCTACACCTTC.

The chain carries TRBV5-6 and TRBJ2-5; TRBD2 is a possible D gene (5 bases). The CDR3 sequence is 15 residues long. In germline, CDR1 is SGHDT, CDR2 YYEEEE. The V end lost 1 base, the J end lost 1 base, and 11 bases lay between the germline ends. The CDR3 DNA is TGTGCCAGCAGCTTGACCATCGGGGTCCAAGAGACCCAGTACTTC. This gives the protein CASSLTIGVQETQYF.

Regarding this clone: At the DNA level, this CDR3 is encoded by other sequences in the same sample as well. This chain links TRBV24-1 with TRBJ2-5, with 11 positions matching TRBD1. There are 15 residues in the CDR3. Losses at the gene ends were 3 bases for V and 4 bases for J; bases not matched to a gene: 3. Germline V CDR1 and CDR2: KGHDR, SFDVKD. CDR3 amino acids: CATSDPGTGGETQYF. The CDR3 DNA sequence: TGTGCCACCAGTGATCCCGGGACAGGGGGAGAGACCCAGTACTTC.

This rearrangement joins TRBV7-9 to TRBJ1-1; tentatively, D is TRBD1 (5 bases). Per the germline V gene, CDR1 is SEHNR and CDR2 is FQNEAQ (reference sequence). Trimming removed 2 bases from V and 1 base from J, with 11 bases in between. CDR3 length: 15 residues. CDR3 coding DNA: TGTGCCAGCAGCTTAAAGGGGCCAACGAACACTGAAGCTTTCTTT. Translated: CASSLKGPTNTEAFF.

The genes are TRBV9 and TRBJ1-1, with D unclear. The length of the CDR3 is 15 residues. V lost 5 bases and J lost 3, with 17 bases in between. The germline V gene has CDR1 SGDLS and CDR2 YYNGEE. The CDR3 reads CASRPPRGQDTEAFF. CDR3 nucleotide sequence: TGTGCCAGCAGACCCCCTAGAGGGCAGGACACTGAAGCTTTCTTT.

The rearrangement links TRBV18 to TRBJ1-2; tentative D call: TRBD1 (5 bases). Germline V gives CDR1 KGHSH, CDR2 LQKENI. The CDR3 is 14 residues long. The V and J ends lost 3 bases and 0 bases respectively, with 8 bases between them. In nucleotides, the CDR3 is TGTGCCAGCTCACCGGGGCAGACTAACTATGGCTACACCTTC. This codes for CASSPGQTNYGYTF.

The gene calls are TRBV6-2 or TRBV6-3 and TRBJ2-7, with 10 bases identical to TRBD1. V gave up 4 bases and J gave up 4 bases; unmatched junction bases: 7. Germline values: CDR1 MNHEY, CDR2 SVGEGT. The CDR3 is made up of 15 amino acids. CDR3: CASSFRDRGRYEQYF. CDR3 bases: TGTGCCAGCAGTTTCCGGGACAGGGGAAGGTACGAGCAGTACTTC.

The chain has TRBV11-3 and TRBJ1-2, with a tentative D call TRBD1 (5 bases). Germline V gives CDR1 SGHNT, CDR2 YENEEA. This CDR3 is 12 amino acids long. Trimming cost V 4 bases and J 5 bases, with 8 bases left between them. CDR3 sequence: CASSSGGYGYTF. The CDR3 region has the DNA TGTGCCAGCAGCTCCGGGGGGTATGGCTACACCTTC.

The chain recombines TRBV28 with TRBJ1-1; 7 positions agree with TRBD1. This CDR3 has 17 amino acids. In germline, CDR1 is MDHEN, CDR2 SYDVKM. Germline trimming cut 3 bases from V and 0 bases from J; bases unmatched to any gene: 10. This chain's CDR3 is CASSLRGLDRLNTEAFF. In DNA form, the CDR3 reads TGTGCCAGCAGTTTGCGGGGCCTGGACAGGCTGAACACTGAAGCTTTCTTT.

The CDR3: CSASHSEQYF. In nucleotides, the CDR3 is TGCAGTGCTAGCCATAGCGAGCAGTACTTC. The rearrangement links TRBV20-1 to TRBJ2-7, with D uncertain. Trimming pared 3 bases from V and 6 bases from J, leaving 6 bases between. This CDR3 region has 10 residues. From germline, CDR1 is DFQATT and CDR2 SNEGSKA (reference sequence).

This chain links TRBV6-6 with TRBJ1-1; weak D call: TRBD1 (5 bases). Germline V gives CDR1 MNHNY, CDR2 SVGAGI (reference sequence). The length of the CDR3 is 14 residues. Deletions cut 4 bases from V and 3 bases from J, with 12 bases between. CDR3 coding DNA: TGTGCCAGCAGTTCGCAGGGTATTGACACTGAAGCTTTCTTT. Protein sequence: CASSSQGIDTEAFF.